These 32 T cell receptor beta chains were sequenced from one sample in a study of cytomegalovirus exposure and HLA in healthy donors. The PCR made use of 60 Vbeta and 13 Jbeta primers. Clones were read by immunoSEQ multiplex PCR, and TCRdb kept only the in-frame ones, dropping some. The sample has about 77,000 clones, about 80% seen once. Material: PBMCs. These receptors were obtained from a man aged 35 to 55 in good health and CMV-seronegative.

This clone was counted a few times. The chain employs TRBV7-8 and TRBJ2-5, with D possibly TRBD2 on 5 matching bases. V lost 1 base to trimming and J lost 5 bases, with 14 bases between them. Germline-derived CDR1 and CDR2 are SGHVS and FQNEAQ. This CDR3 comprises 15 residues. The CDR3 region has the DNA TGTGCCAGCAGCTTAGAGCGCGCGGGTCGGGAGACCCAGTACTTC. Protein: CASSLERAGRETQYF.

This clone occurred a few times. The rearrangement uses TRBV7-9 and TRBJ2-3, with TRBD1 matching 8 bases. The CDR3 totals 13 residues. The germline gives CDR1 SEHNR, CDR2 FQNEAQ (reference sequence). Losses at the gene ends were 3 bases for V and 10 bases for J; bases not matched to a gene: 6. CDR3 in amino acids: CASSFPDRGAQYF. CDR3 DNA sequence: TGTGCCAGCAGCTTTCCCGACAGGGGTGCGCAGTATTTT. The entire variable domain, with the rest obtained from reference TRBV7-9 and TRBJ2-3, is as follows: DTGVSQNPRHKITKRGQNVTFRCDPISEHNRLYWYRQTLGQGPEFLTYFQNEAQLEKSRLLSDRFSAERPKGSFSTLEIQRTEQGDSAMYLCASSFPDRGAQYFGPGTRLTVL.

On this clone: At one end the junction does not follow the germline gene, possibly because of a read error. This chain uses TRBV9 with TRBJ1-2; D uncertain. The length of the CDR3 is 16 residues. Germline values: CDR1 SGDLS, CDR2 YYNGEE. CDR3 region: CAGSVDPYDILKGYTF. CDR3 DNA sequence: TGTGCCGGCAGCGTAGACCCCTATGACATTTTGAAGGGCTACACCTTC.

The chain has TRBV6-5 and TRBJ1-2; D possibly corresponds to TRBD1 (5 bases). From germline, CDR1 is MNHEY and CDR2 SVGAGI. Deletions cut 4 bases from V and 12 bases from J, with 18 bases between. CDR3 size: 13 residues. CDR3 nucleotides: TGTGCCAGCAGTTTTCATTCAGGGAGGAGACACACCTTC. This gives the protein CASSFHSGRRHTF.

This chain links TRBV28 with TRBJ2-7; TRBD1 matches 8 bases. This CDR3 has 16 residues. J gave up 2 bases and V 3 bases, and 9 bases lay outside the gene matches. CDR1 MDHEN and CDR2 SYDVKM come from the germline V gene. The DNA of the CDR3 is TGTGCCAGCAGTTTCTGGGGTCGACAGGGGACCTACGAGCAGTACTTC. Its protein is CASSFWGRQGTYEQYF.

The V and J genes are TRBV6-1 and TRBJ1-4; 8 nucleotides line up with TRBD1. CDR3 length equals 14 residues. CDR1 is MNHNS and CDR2 is SASEGT in the germline V gene. Trimming cost V 5 bases and J 4 bases; bases outside gene matches: 3. The CDR3 spells CASSSTGGNEKLFF. The CDR3 DNA reads as TGTGCCAGCAGTTCTACAGGGGGTAATGAAAAACTGTTTTTT.

This clone appeared once. The chain recombines TRBV5-6 with TRBJ2-1; D is perhaps TRBD2 (5 bases). This CDR3 is 13 amino acids long. With 0 bases removed from V and 6 bases from J, the gap between germline ends came to 7 bases. The germline CDR1 and CDR2 sequences are SGHDT and YYEEEE. In DNA, the CDR3 is TGTGCCAGCAGCTTGGGAGGGCGCAATGAGCAGTTCTTC. It translates to CASSLGGRNEQFF.

This chain connects TRBV4-1 to TRBJ1-4, with D maybe TRBD1 (6 bases). Germline V gives CDR1 MGHRA, CDR2 YSYEKL. Trimming removed 4 bases at V and 8 bases at J, with 14 bases between. This CDR3 contains 14 residues. The CDR3 DNA reads as TGCGCCAGCAGCCGGCAGGGGCTTGGGGAAAAACTGTTTTTT. Its protein product is CASSRQGLGEKLFF.

This chain links TRBV6-5 with TRBJ2-5; the match to TRBD1 covers 8 bases. Germline loops: CDR1 MNHEY, CDR2 SVGAGI. V dropped 7 bases and J dropped 1; count of bases not matched to a gene: 8. This CDR3 comprises 15 residues. Here the CDR3 DNA reads TGTGCCAGCACTCGGACAGGGTTCTCCCAAGAGACCCAGTACTTC. Translated, it gives CASTRTGFSQETQYF.

The V and J genes are TRBV7-8 and TRBJ1-1; D is uncertain. The CDR3 length is 11 residues. Looked up from germline, CDR1 is SGHVS and CDR2 is FQNEAQ. V shed 5 bases and J shed 5 bases, with 6 bases lying between them. The DNA of the CDR3 is TGTGCCAGCAGCCTCTTAACTGAAGCTTTCTTT. Translating gives CASSLLTEAFF. The entire variable domain, with the rest obtained from reference TRBV7-8 and TRBJ1-1, is as follows: GAGVSQSPRYKVAKRGQDVALRCDPISGHVSLFWYQQALGQGPEFLTYFQNEAQLDKSGLPSDRFFAERPEGSVSTLKIQRTQQEDSAVYLCASSLLTEAFFGQGTRLTVV.

This clone was picked up a small number of times. The chain combines TRBV19 with TRBJ2-5; 10 bases line up with TRBD2. V lost 7 bases and J lost 5; bases outside the gene matches: 7. CDR1 LNHDA and CDR2 SQIVND come from the germline V gene (reference sequence). The CDR3 totals 14 residues. The CDR3 region has the DNA TGTGCCAGTACCCACAGCGGGGGGGCCGAGACCCAGTACTTC. Translating it yields CASTHSGGAETQYF. Complete variable domain (other parts from reference TRBV19 and TRBJ2-5): DGGITQSPKYLFRKEGQNVTLSCEQNLNHDAMYWYRQDPGQGLRLIYYSQIVNDFQKGDIAEGYSVSREKKESFPLTVTSAQKNPTAFYLCASTHSGGAETQYFGPGTRLLVL.

The chain combines TRBV25-1 with TRBJ1-2; no firm D call. The CDR3 has 16 residues. Germline V gives CDR1 MGHDK, CDR2 SYGVNS. V shed 2 bases and J shed 4 bases, with 17 bases lying between them. The CDR3, as DNA: TGTGCCAGCAGTGAAAACGGGGTGGCTTGGGGCTATGGCTACACCTTC. This encodes CASSENGVAWGYGYTF.

The chain links TRBV7-2 to TRBJ1-4; TRBD1 matches at 9 bases. The germline V gene encodes CDR1 SGHTA and CDR2 FQGNSA. The length of the CDR3 is 18 residues. V lost 3 bases, J lost 3 bases, and 11 bases stayed unmatched. CDR3 nucleotides: TGTGCCAGCAGCTTCGCAAGGGACAGGGTGGAATCTAATGAAAAACTGTTTTTT. This codes for CASSFARDRVESNEKLFF.

This clone was found once. The genes are TRBV2 and TRBJ2-1; 16 bases line up with TRBD2. The trim removed 0 bases at V and 7 bases at J, leaving 6 bases unmatched. This CDR3 has 18 amino acids. Per germline, CDR1 SNHLY and CDR2 FYNNEI. The CDR3 nucleotides read TGTGCCAGCAGTGAAGCGGGACTAGCGGGGGGGCTTTTGAATGAGCAGTTCTTC. Its translation is CASSEAGLAGGLLNEQFF.

This clone has just one count. The chain couples TRBV28 to TRBJ2-5, with 7 bases fitting TRBD1. The J call is uncertain, as TRBJ2-7 better fits the DNA end. The germline V gene has CDR1 MDHEN and CDR2 SYDVKM. The CDR3 has 14 amino acids. In nucleotides, the CDR3 is TGTGCCAGCAGAAGCCCGACAGGGTACCGCGAGCAGTACTTC. Translating gives CASRSPTGYREQYF.

V usage is TRBV7-2 and J usage is TRBJ1-1; tentative D call: TRBD1 (6 bases). The CDR3 has 14 amino acids. The ends were cut back, 5 bases at V and 4 bases at J, with 14 bases in the middle. Germline CDR1 SGHTA, CDR2 FQGNSA. CDR3 region: CASSVGGGVTEAFF. CDR3 coding DNA: TGTGCCAGCAGCGTAGGGGGGGGAGTCACTGAAGCTTTCTTT.

The CDR3 DNA follows: TGTGCCAGTAGTGCCGCCGGGACAGGTCTCTATAATTCACCCCTCCACTTT. Amino acid sequence: CASSAAGTGLYNSPLHF. The genes are TRBV19 and TRBJ1-6; 8 nucleotides agree with TRBD1. V was pared by 5 bases and J by 3 bases, with 9 bases of the junction left unmatched. Germline V gene sequence: CDR1 LNHDA, CDR2 SQIVND (reference sequence). The CDR3 is 17 residues long.

This clone was seen more than once but under ten times. The J gene is TRBJ2-7, the V gene TRBV9; D possibly corresponds to TRBD2 (6 bases). The V and J ends lost 2 bases and 0 bases respectively, with 18 bases between them. The CDR3 length is 17 residues. Germline V gene data show CDR1 as SGDLS and CDR2 as YYNGEE. CDR3 residues: CASSVSLAGPYSYEQYF. CDR3 sequence (DNA): TGTGCCAGCAGCGTCTCTTTGGCGGGGCCGTACTCCTACGAGCAGTACTTC.

The V and J genes are TRBV6-1 and TRBJ2-1, with D maybe TRBD1 (6 bases). The ends were cut back, 2 bases at V and 0 bases at J, with 14 bases in the middle. The germline V gene has CDR1 MNHNS and CDR2 SASEGT. This CDR3 contains 17 residues. The CDR3 sequence is CASSEYGQPISYNEQFF. The CDR3 coding sequence is TGTGCCAGCAGTGAATATGGACAGCCGATCTCCTACAATGAGCAGTTCTTC.

The chain carries TRBV29-1 and TRBJ1-2; D unresolved. There are 12 residues in the CDR3. Germline V gives CDR1 SQVTM, CDR2 ANQGSEA. Trimming shortened V by 0 bases and J by 4 bases, and 6 bases separated the two germline ends. CDR3 nucleotide sequence: TGCAGCGTTGAAGATGGAGGCTATGGCTACACCTTC. It is translated as CSVEDGGYGYTF.

The V call is TRBV7-6, the J call TRBJ2-3; TRBD1 aligns across 8 bases. The length of the CDR3 is 15 residues. CDR1 and CDR2 from the germline V gene are SGHVS and FNYEAQ. Unmatched junction bases numbered 3, after V lost 4 bases and J lost 0 bases. The CDR3 region has the DNA TGTGCCAGCAGCTACAGGGGGGCGAGCACAGATACGCAGTATTTT. Protein: CASSYRGASTDTQYF. Based on the CDR3 plus reference TRBV7-6 and TRBJ2-3, the full variable domain is GAGVSQSPRYKVTKRGQDVALRCDPISGHVSLYWYRQALGQGPEFLTYFNYEAQQDKSGLPNDRFSAERPEGSISTLTIQRTEQRDSAMYRCASSYRGASTDTQYFGPGTRLTVL.

V is TRBV29-1 and J is TRBJ1-1; D not resolved. This CDR3 spans 14 amino acids. V lost 4 bases and J 1 base, leaving 13 bases between the germline ends. Germline V lookup: CDR1 SQVTM, CDR2 ANQGSEA. CDR3 region: CSVAPRGGNTEAFF. As DNA, the CDR3 is TGCAGCGTTGCCCCACGGGGAGGGAACACTGAAGCTTTCTTT.

This rearrangement joins TRBV7-6 to TRBJ2-7, with D tentatively TRBD2 (7 bases). Germline CDR1 SGHVS, CDR2 FNYEAQ. V was cut by 7 bases and J by 2 bases, with 15 bases left in between. The CDR3 is 14 amino acids. The CDR3 coding sequence is TGTGCCAGCACCGAGGGGGGGGCGGCCTACGAGCAGTACTTC. The encoded protein is CASTEGGAAYEQYF. The variable domain in full, with the rest retrieved from reference TRBV7-6 and TRBJ2-7, is GAGVSQSPRYKVTKRGQDVALRCDPISGHVSLYWYRQALGQGPEFLTYFNYEAQQDKSGLPNDRFSAERPEGSISTLTIQRTEQRDSAMYRCASTEGGAAYEQYFGPGTRLTVT.

This chain links TRBV9 with TRBJ1-4; TRBD1 matches 9 bases. Germline V CDR1 and CDR2: SGDLS, YYNGEE. Trimming cost V 3 bases and J 10 bases; bases outside gene matches: 10. The CDR3 extends over 15 amino acids. The CDR3 sequence: CASSEDRGRQGKLFF. The CDR3 region has the DNA TGTGCCAGCAGCGAGGACAGGGGAAGGCAAGGAAAACTGTTTTTT.

The chain couples TRBV28 to TRBJ2-7; weak D call: TRBD2 (5 bases). Per the germline V gene, CDR1 is MDHEN and CDR2 is SYDVKM. The CDR3 contains 10 residues. Trimming pared 6 bases from V and 8 bases from J, leaving 8 bases between. In DNA form, the CDR3 reads TGTGCCAGCAGGGGGAGCCAGCAGTACTTC. It yields the protein CASRGSQQYF.

This sequence joins TRBV27 and TRBJ2-4; the match to TRBD2 covers 11 bases. V was pared by 5 bases and J by 1 base, with 4 bases of the junction left unmatched. The germline V gene encodes CDR1 MNHEY and CDR2 SMNVEV (reference sequence). The CDR3 is 16 residues long. CDR3: CASSISGGAAKNIQYF. Written as DNA, the CDR3 is TGTGCCAGCAGTATTAGCGGGGGGGCGGCCAAAAACATTCAGTACTTC.

Notes on this clone: Relative to the germline gene, one junction end is altered; a read error may explain this. The V call is TRBV5-1, the J call TRBJ1-3, with D perhaps matching TRBD1 (5 bases). This CDR3 comprises 14 residues. Germline values: CDR1 SGHRS, CDR2 YFSETQ. In DNA, the CDR3 is TGCGCCAGCAGTTACCCGGGACTCCGAAACACCATACATTTT. Protein product: CASSYPGLRNTIHF.

This clone appeared a single time. This sequence joins TRBV27 and TRBJ1-2, with 8 bases lining up with TRBD1. Germline loops: CDR1 MNHEY, CDR2 SMNVEV (reference sequence). The CDR3 loop spans 15 amino acids. V lost 7 bases, J lost 8 bases, and 15 bases stayed unmatched. The CDR3 DNA sequence: TGTGCCAGCACCTTCCTCCCCCAGGGGGCCGGGGGCTACACCTTC. Its translation is CASTFLPQGAGGYTF.

The V and J genes are TRBV27 and TRBJ1-5, with D possibly TRBD1 on 6 matching bases. CDR3 length: 16 amino acids. Germline V lookup: CDR1 MNHEY, CDR2 SMNVEV (reference sequence). V was shortened by 3 bases and J by 1 base, with 13 bases between the two germline ends. CDR3 residues: CASSLSTGGSNQPQHF. CDR3 coding DNA: TGTGCCAGCAGTTTGTCTACGGGGGGCAGCAATCAGCCCCAGCATTTT.

V gene TRBV5-1 combines with J gene TRBJ1-2; the D is unclear. Germline CDR1 SGHRS, CDR2 YFSETQ. V lost 3 bases and J 7 bases, leaving 16 bases between the germline ends. The CDR3 contains 14 residues. CDR3 nucleotide sequence: TGCGCCAGCAGCTCCGGAGACCCCGAAGCTGGCTACACCTTC. The encoded protein is CASSSGDPEAGYTF.

CDR3 residues: CASSPLGGQSPLHF. For the CDR3, the DNA is TGTGCCAGCAGCCCCCTGGGGGGTCAATCACCCCTCCACTTT. The chain is built from TRBV7-9 and TRBJ1-6; D perhaps matches TRBD1 (5 bases). In germline, CDR1 is SEHNR, CDR2 FQNEAQ (reference sequence). V dropped 5 bases and J dropped 10 bases, with 15 bases sitting between them. CDR3 size: 14 residues.

The chain uses TRBV9 and TRBJ2-5, with D possibly being TRBD1 (6 bases). TRBJ2-7 matches the DNA end more closely, so the J call is doubtful. The germline CDR1 and CDR2 sequences are SGDLS and YYNGEE. This CDR3 has 15 amino acids. The CDR3 loop is CASSVGAGSSYEQYF. CDR3 bases: TGTGCCAGCAGCGTGGGGGCCGGCAGCTCCTACGAGCAGTACTTC.